These T cell receptor beta chains were read from a single sample in a study of beta chain features in type 1 diabetes. TCRdb keeps only in-frame clones here, not all; method: immunoSEQ multiplex PCR. The sample records some 99,000 clones, 30% to 50% being singletons. Material for sequencing was stem cell memory CD4+ T cells from blood. Receptors were obtained from a woman aged 18-35 years in good health. Each CDR3 is given with its conserved first and last residue.

V gene	CDR3 protein
TRBV5-1	CASSLDNRVITEAFF
TRBV10-3	CASSPRHSLVFADTQYF
TRBV5-1	CASSLNGAGYGYTF
TRBV18	CASSPDRNYGYTF
TRBV19	CASSLDSSGRAEEQYF
TRBV4-3	CASSQDKLSGNTIYF
TRBV7-9	CASSSGQGLNQPQHF
TRBV7-2	CASSSVGTSGEMQYF
TRBV18	CASSTGSGANVLTF
TRBV6-5	CASSYGLAGAETQYF
TRBV5-1	CASSFGAGPDTQYF
TRBV7-2	CASSSSNTYEQYF
TRBV11-1	CASSLVDGGGYTF
TRBV29-1	CSVQKYVQGTGEKLFF
TRBV7-9	CASSYGGRATYNEQFF
TRBV7-9	CASSLAGSRDNYNEQFF
TRBV5-1	CASSLGDRGETQYF
TRBV6-5	CASRPTGVYYGYTF
TRBV5-1	CASSLVTGLYEQYF
TRBV7-8	CASSLNAASGRDNEQFF
TRBV28	CASRITYTEAFF
TRBV6-5	CASSYGGVTNEKLFF
TRBV5-1	CASSLTRDEQFF
TRBV5-4	CASSAGQGSLSGANVLTF
TRBV2	CASIWQGAQTEAFF
TRBV5-1	CASTLQYNEQFF
TRBV5-4	CASRPGQGSVETQYF
TRBV28	CASSDSGGVAGVNEQFF
TRBV5-1	CASSYEGRGTEAFF
TRBV19	CASRGLEGRFAEAFF
TRBV28	CASSLPRGLYEQYF
TRBV10-3	CAIGKTGGWVAGNNEQFF
TRBV6-1	CASSAGLAGGSSYEQYF
TRBV28	CASSLSGAGLAGLGETQYF
TRBV6-6	CASNDEGLAGLNEQFF
TRBV5-1	CASSLVEGQGAKTGVYEQYF
TRBV28	CASTNPGQGSTYEQYF
TRBV9	CASSTGLAGGQVRQETQYF
TRBV28	CASSSYRDRRLETQYF
TRBV5-1	CASSLEGGRGSNEQFF
TRBV6-1	CASNHRGDQPQHF
TRBV7-8	CASSRRRDNEQFF
TRBV6-1	CAVRRVGTGELFF
TRBV25-1	CASSDPGKGFGYTF
TRBV15	CATSKTGEQFF
TRBV28	CASRARDRSIYGYTF
TRBV30	CAWGQMAGNTIYF